What follows are 22 T cell receptor beta chains derived from one specimen sequenced in a study of blood T cell repertoires in COVID-19. Sequencing used immunoSEQ multiplex PCR; TCRdb keeps in-frame clones, though not all of them. The sample holds about 260,000 clones, about 85% seen once. Input material: peripheral blood. All receptors derive from a woman aged 45-59 years who had recovered from COVID-19.

This rearrangement joins TRBV19 to TRBJ2-1; 9 bases align to TRBD2. The junction had 0 bases not matched to a gene; V was cut back by 2 bases and J by 10 bases. Per the germline V gene, CDR1 is LNHDA and CDR2 is SQIVND (reference sequence). There are 12 residues in the CDR3. CDR3 DNA sequence: TGTGCCAGTAGTATACTAGCGGGAGAGCAGTTCTTC. Protein: CASSILAGEQFF.

This clone showed up just once. The CDR3 DNA is TGTGCCACCAGTGACCCCGGACTAGCGGGAGCGTACGAGCAGTACTTC. This codes for CATSDPGLAGAYEQYF. The rearrangement links TRBV24-1 to TRBJ2-7; 13 positions match TRBD2. V lost 4 bases to trimming and J lost 4 bases; unmatched junction nucleotides: 6. CDR1 is KGHDR and CDR2 is SFDVKD in the germline V gene. The CDR3 sequence is 16 residues long.

The chain carries TRBV27 and TRBJ1-1; D might be TRBD1 (5 bases). Trimming took 2 bases from V and 7 from J, leaving 11 bases between them. This CDR3 spans 13 amino acids. Looked up from germline, CDR1 is MNHEY and CDR2 is SMNVEV (reference sequence). CDR3 sequence (DNA): TGTGCCAGCAGTTTAGAAGGGGCCCGTGAAGCTTTCTTT. This encodes CASSLEGAREAFF.

The gene calls are TRBV30 and TRBJ2-3; perhaps TRBD1 as D (6 bases). Germline lookup yields CDR1 GTSNPN and CDR2 SVGIG (reference sequence). V gave up 5 bases and J gave up 5 bases, with 11 bases separating them. This CDR3 spans 12 amino acids. The DNA for the CDR3 is TGTGCCTGGTTAATGGGACAAGATACGCAGTATTTT. This encodes CAWLMGQDTQYF.

This chain joins TRBV29-1 and TRBJ2-7, with 8 bases matching TRBD1. V lost 8 bases and J lost 3; bases outside the gene matches: 9. The germline V gene has CDR1 SQVTM and CDR2 ANQGSEA. This CDR3 has 13 amino acids. CDR3 in amino acids: CSFLTGAGYEQYF. In DNA form, the CDR3 reads TGCAGCTTTTTGACAGGGGCCGGCTACGAGCAGTACTTC.

This clone was seen only once. The chain links TRBV19 to TRBJ1-1; 7 bases line up with TRBD1. The length of the CDR3 is 15 residues. Germline trimming cut 6 bases from V and 6 bases from J; bases unmatched to any gene: 13. CDR1 and CDR2 (germline): LNHDA, SQIVND (reference sequence). The CDR3 DNA follows: TGTGCCAGTAGCACACAGGGGCTCCGGGTCTCTGAAGCTTTCTTT. It encodes CASSTQGLRVSEAFF.

The chain links TRBV9 to TRBJ1-2; 10 bases match TRBD1. V gave up 4 bases and J gave up 1 base; unmatched junction bases: 4. Germline CDR1 is SGDLS and CDR2 is YYNGEE. The CDR3 runs to 15 residues. The CDR3: CASSHGTGDNYGYTF. The CDR3 DNA reads TGTGCCAGCAGCCATGGGACAGGGGATAACTATGGCTACACCTTC.

V is TRBV6-1 and J is TRBJ1-5; D is uncertain. The CDR3 is 13 amino acids. The germline gives CDR1 MNHNS, CDR2 SASEGT. The V and J ends lost 0 bases and 5 bases respectively, with 5 bases between them. Here the CDR3 DNA reads TGTGCCAGCAGTGAAGCGTTCGATCAGCCCCAGCATTTT. As protein: CASSEAFDQPQHF.

This clone was observed a single time. The chain links TRBV30 to TRBJ2-5; 7 nucleotides align to TRBD1. The CDR3 is made up of 14 amino acids. Per the germline V gene, CDR1 is GTSNPN and CDR2 is SVGIG (reference sequence). Losses at the gene ends were 4 bases for V and 7 bases for J; bases not matched to a gene: 12. The CDR3 loop is CAWMTRGTVRTQYF. Written as DNA, the CDR3 is TGTGCCTGGATGACCAGGGGGACCGTTCGGACCCAGTACTTC.

This clone was detected only a few times. One end of the junction varies from germline; a read error may be responsible. CDR3 region: CASSTGQQETQYF. DNA for the CDR3: TGTGCTAGCAGCACGGGACAACAAGAGACCCAGTACTTC. This chain links TRBV7-7 with TRBJ2-5, with D possibly being TRBD1 (6 bases). This CDR3 has 13 residues. Germline assignment: CDR1 SSHAT and CDR2 FNYEAQ (reference sequence). Full variable domain (rest looked up from reference TRBV7-7 and TRBJ2-5): GAGVSQSPRYKVTKRGQDVTLRCDPISSHATLYWYQQALGQGPEFLTYFNYEAQPDKSGLPSDRFSAERPEGSISTLTIQRTEQRDSAMYRCASSTGQQETQYFGPGTRLLVL.

V is TRBV6-2 or TRBV6-3 and J is TRBJ1-5; no clear D gene. Germline V CDR1 and CDR2: MNHEY, SVGEGT. The CDR3 loop spans 15 amino acids. V was trimmed by 2 bases and J by 0 bases, leaving 8 bases between them. Here the CDR3 DNA reads TGTGCCAGCAGTTACCTCCCAGATAGCAATCAGCCCCAGCATTTT. Translated: CASSYLPDSNQPQHF.

In this sample, this clone turned up once. V gene TRBV7-8 combines with J gene TRBJ2-7; a possible D gene is TRBD1 (5 bases). The germline V and J ends were trimmed by 7 bases and 5 bases, with 24 bases remaining between them. The CDR3 runs to 16 residues. Germline loops: CDR1 SGHVS, CDR2 FQNEAQ. The CDR3 DNA reads TGTGCCAGCACCCCCAACCCCCGGCGGCAGGGCGACGAGCAGTACTTC. Translation gives CASTPNPRRQGDEQYF.

V is TRBV21-1 and J is TRBJ1-5. TRBV21-1 is a known pseudogene. This CDR3 has 14 residues. CDR3 in DNA: TGTGCCGGTAAAGTGGGACTCAGCAATCAGCCCCAGCATTTT. Protein: CAGKVGLSNQPQHF.

This clone appeared a single time. V usage is TRBV9 and J usage is TRBJ1-2; no firm D call. The CDR3 is made up of 14 amino acids. CDR1 and CDR2 from the germline V gene are SGDLS and YYNGEE. The V end was cut by 3 bases, the J end by 4 bases, with 13 bases between. CDR3 nucleotide sequence: TGTGCCAGCAGCGCTGGAGATTTTCCCTATGGCTACACCTTC. Its protein product is CASSAGDFPYGYTF.

The CDR3 sequence: CAISSGGTANTEAFF. In nucleotides, the CDR3 is TGTGCCATCAGTTCGGGGGGAACAGCGAACACTGAAGCTTTCTTT. The chain links TRBV10-3 to TRBJ1-1, with a possible D match to TRBD1 (5 bases). The CDR3 has 15 residues. V shed 5 bases and J shed 1 base, with 14 bases lying between them. Per the germline V gene, CDR1 is ENHRY and CDR2 is SYGVKD.

A note on this clone: Other DNA sequences in the same sample also yield this CDR3. V usage is TRBV5-6 and J usage is TRBJ1-2; 10 nucleotides line up with TRBD1. CDR3 size: 16 residues. V lost 0 bases, J lost 4 bases, and 6 bases stayed unmatched. Germline CDR1 SGHDT, CDR2 YYEEEE. The CDR3 bases are TGTGCCAGCAGCTTGGGGGACAGGGGTTTTATCTATGGCTACACCTTC. Translation gives CASSLGDRGFIYGYTF. Variable domain in full (rest from reference TRBV5-6 and TRBJ1-2): DAGVTQSPTHLIKTRGQQVTLRCSPKSGHDTVSWYQQALGQGPQFIFQYYEEEERQRGNFPDRFSGHQFPNYSSELNVNALLLGDSALYLCASSLGDRGFIYGYTFGSGTRLTVV.

The chain employs TRBV9 and TRBJ2-3; tentatively, D is TRBD2 (6 bases). V lost 2 bases and J lost 3, with 10 bases in between. CDR1 and CDR2 (germline): SGDLS, YYNGEE. CDR3 size: 14 residues. The CDR3 DNA sequence: TGTGCCAGCAGCGTCCTAGCGTTAACAGATACGCAGTATTTT. Encoded protein: CASSVLALTDTQYF.

This sequence joins TRBV7-3 and TRBJ2-3; D possibly corresponds to TRBD2 (6 bases). The V end was cut by 3 bases, the J end by 2 bases, with 12 bases between. CDR1 is SGHTA and CDR2 is FQGTGA in the germline V gene. CDR3 size: 15 residues. This CDR3 is CASSFGAGNTDTQYF. CDR3 nucleotide sequence: TGTGCCAGCAGCTTCGGCGCGGGAAACACAGATACGCAGTATTTT.

This chain joins TRBV5-1 and TRBJ2-2; 11 bases are a match to TRBD1. This CDR3 spans 17 amino acids. CDR1 SGHRS and CDR2 YFSETQ come from the germline V gene. Trimming cost V 4 bases and J 0 bases; bases outside gene matches: 5. The CDR3 nucleotides are TGCGCCAGCAGCACCGGGACAGGGGGAACGAACACCGGGGAGCTGTTTTTT. Translated, it gives CASSTGTGGTNTGELFF.

This clone was seen only a few times. The genes are TRBV20-1 and TRBJ1-1; no clear D. CDR3 length equals 10 residues. Germline-derived CDR1 and CDR2 are DFQATT and SNEGSKA (reference sequence). Trimming removed 6 bases from V and 4 bases from J, with 6 bases in between. The CDR3 loop reads CSASFTEAFF. The DNA of the CDR3 is TGCAGTGCATCTTTCACTGAAGCTTTCTTT.

The chain recombines TRBV9 with TRBJ2-7, with 7 positions matching TRBD2. This CDR3 spans 15 amino acids. The junction had 10 bases not matched to a gene; V was cut back by 4 bases and J by 3 bases. Per germline, CDR1 SGDLS and CDR2 YYNGEE. Written as DNA, the CDR3 is TGTGCCAGCAGCCCTACCGGGACTACCATCTACGAGCAGTACTTC. Encoded protein: CASSPTGTTIYEQYF.

The genes are TRBV3-1 (or the pseudogene TRBV3-2) and TRBJ2-7, with 12 bases lining up with TRBD2. The germline V gene has CDR1 LGHDT and CDR2 YNNKEL (reference sequence). The CDR3 is 17 residues long. The V gene end was trimmed by 0 bases and the J gene end by 2 bases; junction bases not matched to a gene: 5. The CDR3 reads CASSQDETSGGPYEQYF. CDR3 sequence (DNA): TGTGCCAGCAGCCAAGACGAGACTAGCGGGGGACCCTACGAGCAGTACTTC.